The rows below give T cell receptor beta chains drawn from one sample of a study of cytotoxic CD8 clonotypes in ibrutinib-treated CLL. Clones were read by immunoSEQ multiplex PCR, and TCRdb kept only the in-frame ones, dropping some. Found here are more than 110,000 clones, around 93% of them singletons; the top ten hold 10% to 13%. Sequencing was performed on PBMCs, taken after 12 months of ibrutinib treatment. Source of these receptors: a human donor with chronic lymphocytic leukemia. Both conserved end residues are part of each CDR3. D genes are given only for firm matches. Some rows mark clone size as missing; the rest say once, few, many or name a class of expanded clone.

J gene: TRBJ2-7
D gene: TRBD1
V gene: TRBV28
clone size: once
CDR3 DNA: TGTGCCAGCGGTCTGGGACAGGGCTACGAGCAGTACTTC
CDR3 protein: CASGLGQGYEQYF

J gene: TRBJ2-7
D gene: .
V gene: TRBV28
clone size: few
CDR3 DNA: TGTGCCAGCAGTATATCCTACGAGCAGTACTTC
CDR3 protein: CASSISYEQYF

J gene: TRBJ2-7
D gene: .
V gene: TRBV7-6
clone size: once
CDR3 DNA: TGTGCCAGCAGCTTGGACGGATACTCCTACGAGCAGTACTTC
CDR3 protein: CASSLDGYSYEQYF

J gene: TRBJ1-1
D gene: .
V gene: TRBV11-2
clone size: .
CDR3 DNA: TGTGCCAGCAGCTTGCTGGGTTACAGCACTGAAGCTTTCTTT
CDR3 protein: CASSLLGYSTEAFF

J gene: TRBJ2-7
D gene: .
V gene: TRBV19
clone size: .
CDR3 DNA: TGTGCCAGTAGTATAGATCACCCGTCCGGCGGGGTCTCCTACGAGCAGTACTTC
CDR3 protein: CASSIDHPSGGVSYEQYF

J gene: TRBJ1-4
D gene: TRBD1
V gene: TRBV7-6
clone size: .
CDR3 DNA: TGTGCCAGCAGCCCTTTGACAGGGTTGGGAGAAAAACTGTTTTTT
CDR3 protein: CASSPLTGLGEKLFF

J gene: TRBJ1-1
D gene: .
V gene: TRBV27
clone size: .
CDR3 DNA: TGTGCCAGCAGTCCCCACATGAACACTGAAGCTTTCTTT
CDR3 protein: CASSPHMNTEAFF

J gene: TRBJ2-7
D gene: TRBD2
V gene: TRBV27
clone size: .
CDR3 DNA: TGTGCCAGCAGTTTTTCCGGGAGGGCCGCCGAGCAGTACTTC
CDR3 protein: CASSFSGRAAEQYF

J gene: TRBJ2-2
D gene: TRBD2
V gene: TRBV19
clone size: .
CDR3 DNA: TGTGCCAGTACCCGTTCTAGCGGGAGGGCCGGGAACACCGGGGAGCTGTTTTTT
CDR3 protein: CASTRSSGRAGNTGELFF

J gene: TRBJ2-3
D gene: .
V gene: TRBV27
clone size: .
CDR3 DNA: TGTGCCAGCAGTACAGCATCAGATACGCAGTATTTT
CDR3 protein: CASSTASDTQYF

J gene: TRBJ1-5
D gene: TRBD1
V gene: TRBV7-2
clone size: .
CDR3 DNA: TGTGCCAGCAGCCAGGGACAGTCTCATCAGCCCCAGCATTTT
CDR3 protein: CASSQGQSHQPQHF

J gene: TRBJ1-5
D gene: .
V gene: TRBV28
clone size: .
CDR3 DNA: TGTGCCAGCAGTTTATATGAAGGGATGGGCAATCAGCCCCAGCATTTT
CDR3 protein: CASSLYEGMGNQPQHF

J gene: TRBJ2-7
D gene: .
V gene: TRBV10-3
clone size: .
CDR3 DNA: TGTGCCATCAGTGACACCGGGACCGCGACTCCCTACGAGCAGTACTTC
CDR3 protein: CAISDTGTATPYEQYF

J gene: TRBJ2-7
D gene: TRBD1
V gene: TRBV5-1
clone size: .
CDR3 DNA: TGCGCCAGCAGCTTAGGACAGGACTCCTACGAGCAGTACTTC
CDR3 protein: CASSLGQDSYEQYF

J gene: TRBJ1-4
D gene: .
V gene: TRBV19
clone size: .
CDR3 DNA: TGTGCCAGTAGTAAGAATGGGCAGGGCAATGAAAAACTGTTTTTT
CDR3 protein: CASSKNGQGNEKLFF

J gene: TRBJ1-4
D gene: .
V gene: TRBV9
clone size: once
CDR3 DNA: TGTGCCAGCAGCGTAGCGGCGGCAGCCGCTGGCGAAAAACTGTTTTTT
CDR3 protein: CASSVAAAAAGEKLFF

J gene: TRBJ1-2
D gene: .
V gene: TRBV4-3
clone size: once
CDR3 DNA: TGCGCCAGCAGCCAAGATTTCAGGCTAGCGAATGGCTACACCTTC
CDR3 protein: CASSQDFRLANGYTF

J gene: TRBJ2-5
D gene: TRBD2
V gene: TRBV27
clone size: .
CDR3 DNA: TGTGCCAGCAGTTTATTCGCGGGGGGGCGAGAGACCCAGTACTTC
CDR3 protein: CASSLFAGGRETQYF

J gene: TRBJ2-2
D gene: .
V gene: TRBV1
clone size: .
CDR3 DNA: TGCACGACCCTGAGGACAGGGAACGGGGAGCTGTTTTTT
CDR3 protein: CTTLRTGNGELFF

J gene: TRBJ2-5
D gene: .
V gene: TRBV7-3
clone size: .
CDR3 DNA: TGTGCCAGCAGCCAGACACCAGGGGCAACCCAAGAGACCCAGTACTTC
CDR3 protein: CASSQTPGATQETQYF

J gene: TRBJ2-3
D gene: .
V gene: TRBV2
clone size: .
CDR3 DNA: TGTGCCAGCATCGGACCCACAGATACGCAGTATTTT
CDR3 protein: CASIGPTDTQYF

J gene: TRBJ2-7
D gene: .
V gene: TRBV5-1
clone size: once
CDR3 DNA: TGCGCCAGCAGCTTGGGCGTTAGCGGTTACGAGCAGTACTTC
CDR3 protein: CASSLGVSGYEQYF

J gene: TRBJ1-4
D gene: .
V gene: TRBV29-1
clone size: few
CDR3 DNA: TGCAGCGCCAGGGAAGCAACTAATGAAAAACTGTTTTTT
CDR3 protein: CSAREATNEKLFF

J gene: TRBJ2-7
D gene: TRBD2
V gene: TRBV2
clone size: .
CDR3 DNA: TGTGCCAGCAGGATGGGGCTAGCGGGAGGGCCATCCTACGAGCAGTACTTC
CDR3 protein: CASRMGLAGGPSYEQYF

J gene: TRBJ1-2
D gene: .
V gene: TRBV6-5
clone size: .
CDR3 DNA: TGTGCCAGCAGTCTAGACAGGTTCTCTGGCTACACCTTC
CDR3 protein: CASSLDRFSGYTF

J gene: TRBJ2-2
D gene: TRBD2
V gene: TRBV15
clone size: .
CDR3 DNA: TGTGCCACCAGCAGCCCCTTCAGGCTTTCTAGCGGGAGAAGCACCGGGGAGCTGTTTTTT
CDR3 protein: CATSSPFRLSSGRSTGELFF

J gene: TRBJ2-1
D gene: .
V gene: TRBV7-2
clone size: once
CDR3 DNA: TGTGCCAGCAGCTTATATTACCGAAATGCGTATGAGCAGTTCTTC
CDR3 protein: CASSLYYRNAYEQFF

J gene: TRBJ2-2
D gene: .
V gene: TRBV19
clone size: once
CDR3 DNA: TGTGCCAGTAGTATTTGGACCTCCGTCACCGGGGAGCTGTTTTTT
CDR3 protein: CASSIWTSVTGELFF

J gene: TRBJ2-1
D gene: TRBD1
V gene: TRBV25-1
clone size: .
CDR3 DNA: TGTGCCAGCAGTGGAGGGGGCGGCCAGCAGTTCTTC
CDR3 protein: CASSGGGGQQFF

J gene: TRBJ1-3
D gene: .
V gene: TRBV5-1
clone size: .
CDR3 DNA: TGCGCCAGCAAACCCACGACATCTGGAAACACCATATATTTT
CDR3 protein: CASKPTTSGNTIYF

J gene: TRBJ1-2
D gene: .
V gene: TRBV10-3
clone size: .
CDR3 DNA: TGTGCCATCAGAGAGGACAGTGTCTATGGCTACACCTTC
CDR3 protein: CAIREDSVYGYTF

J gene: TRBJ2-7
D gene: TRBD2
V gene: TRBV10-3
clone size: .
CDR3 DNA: TGTGCCATCAGGCAAGGACTAGCGGACTCCTACGAGCAGTACTTC
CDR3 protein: CAIRQGLADSYEQYF

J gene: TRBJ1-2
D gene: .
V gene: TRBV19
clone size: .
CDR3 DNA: TGTGCCAGTAGTATTTCGGGATCCTATGGCTACACCTTC
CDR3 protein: CASSISGSYGYTF

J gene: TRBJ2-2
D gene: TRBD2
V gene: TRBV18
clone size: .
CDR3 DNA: TGTGCCAGCTCACCCCTTCCGGGACTAGCGGGGGAATACACCGGGGAGCTGTTTTTT
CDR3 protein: CASSPLPGLAGEYTGELFF

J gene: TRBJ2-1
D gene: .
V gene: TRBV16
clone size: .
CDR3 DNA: TGTGCCAGCAGCCAACAGGTGTCTAGTAATAATGAGCAGTTCTTC
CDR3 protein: CASSQQVSSNNEQFF

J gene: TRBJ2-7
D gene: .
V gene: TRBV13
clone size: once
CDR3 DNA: TGTGCCAGCAGCCTCACAAGGTTGGCACCGCGGGGCAGCTCCTACGAGCAGTACTTC
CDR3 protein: CASSLTRLAPRGSSYEQYF

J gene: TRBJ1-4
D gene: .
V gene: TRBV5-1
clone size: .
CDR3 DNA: TGCGCCAGCTCATTGAAGGGGGATGGTGAAAAACTGTTTTTT
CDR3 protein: CASSLKGDGEKLFF

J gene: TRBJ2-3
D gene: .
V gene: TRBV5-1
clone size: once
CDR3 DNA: TGCGCCAGCAGCTTGGCTGATCGAGCAGATACGCAGTATTTT
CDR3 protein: CASSLADRADTQYF

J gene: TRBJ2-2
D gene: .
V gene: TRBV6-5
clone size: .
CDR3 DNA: TGTGCCAGCGAGGGGTCAGTCGGGGAGCTGTTTTTT
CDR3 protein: CASEGSVGELFF

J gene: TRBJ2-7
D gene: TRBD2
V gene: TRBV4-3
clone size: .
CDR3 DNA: TGCGCCAGCAGCCAAGATCGACTAGCGGGAGAGTCTATCGGGGTCTACGAGCAGTACTTC
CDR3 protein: CASSQDRLAGESIGVYEQYF

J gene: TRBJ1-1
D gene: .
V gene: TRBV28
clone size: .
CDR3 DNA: TGTGCCAGCAGCAGTTACACTGAAGCTTTCTTT
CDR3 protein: CASSSYTEAFF